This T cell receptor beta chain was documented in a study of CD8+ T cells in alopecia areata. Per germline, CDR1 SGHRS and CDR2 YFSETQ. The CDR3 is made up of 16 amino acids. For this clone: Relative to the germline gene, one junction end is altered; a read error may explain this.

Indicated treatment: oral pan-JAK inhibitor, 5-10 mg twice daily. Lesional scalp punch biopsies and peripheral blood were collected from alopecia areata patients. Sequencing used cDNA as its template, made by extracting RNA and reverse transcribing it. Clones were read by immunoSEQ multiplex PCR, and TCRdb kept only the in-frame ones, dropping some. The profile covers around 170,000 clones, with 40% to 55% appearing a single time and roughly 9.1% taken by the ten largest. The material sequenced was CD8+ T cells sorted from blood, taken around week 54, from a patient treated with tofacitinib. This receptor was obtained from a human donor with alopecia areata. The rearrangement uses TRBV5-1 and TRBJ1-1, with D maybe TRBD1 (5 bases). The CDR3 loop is CASSLGQGPFNTEAFF. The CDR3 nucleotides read TGCGCCAGCAGCTTGGGGCAGGGACCCTTCAACACTGAGGCTTTCTTT.